This is a list of T cell receptor beta chains from one sample in a study of neurological immune-mediated disorders. TCRdb called the 5' RACE reads again in MiXCR, with one record for every CDR3 protein. The top ten hold 20% to 30% of the sample, which has tens of thousands of distinct CDR3 sequences, roughly a quarter seen once. Specimen: PBMCs. Every receptor here comes from a woman aged 70-85 years in good health. CDR3s include the opening cysteine and the closing phenylalanine or tryptophan. The D gene is left open where the match is weak. Expanded clones get a size class; other rows say once, few or many, or leave the size out.

j_call d_call clone_size v_call cdr3_aa cdr3_nt
TRBJ2-5 . . TRBV18 CASSPNGGIQETQYF TGTGCCAGCTCACCGAACGGGGGAATACAAGAGACCCAGTACTTC
TRBJ1-4 . . TRBV20-1 CSASRGREKLFF TGCAGTGCTAGCAGGGGTCGCGAAAAACTGTTTTTT
TRBJ2-3 . many TRBV20-1 CSASLDRHTDTQYF TGCAGTGCTAGCCTAGACAGGCACACAGATACGCAGTATTTT
TRBJ1-1 . . TRBV5-1 CASSLGTVMNTEAFF TGCGCCAGCAGCTTGGGGACAGTAATGAACACTGAAGCTTTCTTT
TRBJ2-7 . . TRBV5-1 CASSLVAGDYEQYF TGCGCCAGCAGCTTGGTGGCTGGGGACTACGAGCAGTACTTC
TRBJ1-3 . few TRBV4-3 CASSHLQGNTIYF TGCGCCAGCAGCCATCTACAGGGCAACACCATATATTTT
TRBJ2-5 . many TRBV24-1 CATSDTVETQYF TGTGCCACCAGTGATACTGTAGAGACCCAGTACTTC
TRBJ2-3 TRBD2 many TRBV2 CASSVTSSSDTQYF TGTGCCAGCAGTGTGACTAGCTCGTCGGATACGCAGTATTTT
TRBJ2-7 TRBD1 many TRBV5-1 CASSSSGGQGLYEQYF TGCGCCAGCAGCTCCTCAGGGGGACAGGGTCTCTACGAGCAGTACTTC
TRBJ2-7 TRBD1 many TRBV3-1 CASSQEWTGPYEQYF TGTGCCAGCAGCCAAGAATGGACAGGTCCCTACGAGCAGTACTTC
TRBJ2-2 . . TRBV18 CASSPLDPRNTGELFF TGTGCCAGCTCACCCCTAGATCCAAGGAACACCGGGGAGCTGTTTTTT
TRBJ2-7 TRBD1 many TRBV6-5 CASSPSTGGYEQYF TGTGCCAGCAGTCCATCGACAGGGGGCTACGAGCAGTACTTC
TRBJ2-3 TRBD1 . TRBV5-5 CASSLGRTGGGDTQYF TGTGCCAGCAGCTTGGGAAGGACAGGGGGCGGAGATACGCAGTATTTT
TRBJ2-7 TRBD1 many TRBV5-1 CASSRRDSLAYEQYF TGCGCCAGCAGCCGACGGGACAGCCTAGCCTACGAGCAGTACTTC
TRBJ1-1 TRBD1 . TRBV6-2/TRBV6-3 CASSYGRTGITEAFF TGTGCCAGCAGTTACGGTCGGACAGGAATCACTGAAGCTTTCTTT
TRBJ1-2 . . TRBV4-3 CASSPEGLQGIYGYTF TGCGCCAGCAGCCCCGAAGGGCTGCAGGGGATCTATGGCTACACCTTC
TRBJ2-1 . . TRBV7-2 CASSPGSSYNEQFF TGTGCCAGCAGCCCCGGTAGCTCCTACAATGAGCAGTTCTTC
TRBJ2-3 . many TRBV14 CASSGPSTDTQYF TGTGCCAGCAGCGGACCTAGCACAGATACGCAGTATTTT
TRBJ2-3 . many TRBV7-9 CASSLWGAGADTQYF TGTGCCAGCAGCTTATGGGGGGCGGGAGCAGATACGCAGTATTTT
TRBJ1-5 TRBD1 many TRBV7-9 CVSSSGTGGISEPQHF TGTGTCAGCAGCTCCGGGACAGGGGGTATTAGTGAGCCCCAGCATTTT
TRBJ2-7 . few TRBV5-1 CASSFRLEGEQYF TGCGCCAGCAGCTTCCGACTAGAGGGCGAGCAGTACTTC
TRBJ1-4 . many TRBV6-5 CASSWLLGAGEKLFF TGTGCCAGCAGTTGGTTGCTGGGGGCGGGCGAAAAACTGTTTTTT
TRBJ1-2 . few TRBV5-1 CASSLSGDGPYGYTF TGCGCCAGCAGCTTGTCCGGCGACGGACCCTATGGCTACACCTTC
TRBJ2-1 . many TRBV11-3 CASSSRPTGKTYNEQFF TGTGCCAGCAGCTCTAGGCCCACGGGGAAAACTTACAATGAGCAGTTCTTC
TRBJ2-7 . many TRBV27 CASSIREPYEQYF TGTGCCAGCAGTATCCGGGAGCCCTACGAGCAGTACTTC
TRBJ1-5 . many TRBV5-1 CASSETGNQPQHF TGCGCCAGCAGCGAAACGGGCAATCAGCCCCAGCATTTT
TRBJ1-2 . many TRBV28 CASSTSYGYTF TGTGCCAGCAGTACATCTTATGGCTACACCTTC
TRBJ2-3 . many TRBV10-3 CAIRGTSTDTQYF TGTGCCATCAGGGGGACTAGCACAGATACGCAGTATTTT
TRBJ2-1 TRBD1 many TRBV4-2 CASSQNLGRDRGTNEQFF TGTGCCAGCAGCCAGAACCTAGGTAGGGACAGGGGGACCAATGAGCAGTTCTTC
TRBJ2-5 TRBD1 . TRBV11-2 CASSLSWDRPNF TGTGCCAGCAGCTTATCGTGGGACAGGCCCAACTTC
TRBJ1-1 . many TRBV5-1 CASSFDRLNTEAFF TGCGCCAGCAGCTTTGACCGCCTGAACACTGAAGCTTTCTTT
TRBJ2-1 TRBD2 many TRBV5-1 CASSSKGLAGGPGYNEQFF TGCGCCAGCAGCTCTAAAGGACTAGCGGGAGGGCCTGGATACAATGAGCAGTTCTTC
TRBJ2-5 TRBD2 few TRBV6-6 CASSYGQTSGREETQYF TGTGCCAGCAGTTACGGCCAGACTAGCGGGAGGGAGGAGACCCAGTACTTC
TRBJ2-7 TRBD2 few TRBV20-1 CSAQGLAYEQYF TGCAGTGCCCAGGGACTAGCCTACGAGCAGTACTTC
TRBJ2-1 . many TRBV20-1 CSASSTTNEQFF TGCAGTGCTAGTTCTACTACAAATGAGCAGTTCTTC
TRBJ2-5 TRBD1 many TRBV7-2 CASSQQTGVVETQYF TGTGCCAGCAGCCAACAGACAGGGGTCGTAGAGACCCAGTACTTC
TRBJ2-2 . many TRBV7-9 CASSLWLGGTGELFF TGTGCCAGCAGCTTATGGTTGGGGGGCACCGGGGAGCTGTTTTTT
TRBJ2-1 TRBD1 few TRBV12-3/TRBV12-4 CASKGQGISDEQFF TGTGCCAGCAAGGGACAGGGAATATCGGATGAGCAGTTCTTC
TRBJ2-5 . many TRBV29-1 CSVEVVGPGETQYF TGCAGCGTTGAAGTCGTAGGACCTGGGGAGACCCAGTACTTC
TRBJ2-2 . many TRBV7-2 CASTTGQKNTGELFF TGTGCCAGTACCACAGGACAGAAAAACACCGGGGAGCTGTTTTTT
TRBJ2-7 TRBD1 many TRBV5-6 CASSNRDSSYEQYF TGTGCCAGCAGCAACCGGGACAGCTCCTACGAGCAGTACTTC
TRBJ2-7 . many TRBV7-3 CASSYGQSYEQYF TGTGCCAGCAGCTACGGACAGTCCTACGAGCAGTACTTC
TRBJ1-1 . many TRBV12-3/TRBV12-4 CASSPGKPAQAFF TGTGCCAGCAGCCCAGGAAAACCGGCCCAAGCTTTCTTT
TRBJ2-7 . . TRBV28 CASSLNLRVYEQYF TGTGCCAGCAGTTTAAACCTAAGGGTGTACGAGCAGTACTTC
TRBJ2-3 . many TRBV20-1 CSARPTADPTDTQYF TGCAGTGCTAGACCGACAGCCGATCCCACAGATACGCAGTATTTT
TRBJ1-1 . many TRBV7-2 CASSLVGNMNTEAFF TGTGCCAGCAGCTTAGTTGGCAATATGAACACTGAAGCTTTCTTT
TRBJ2-3 . many TRBV20-1 CSAGGGADTQYF TGCAGTGCTGGGGGAGGCGCAGATACGCAGTATTTT
TRBJ1-2 TRBD1 . TRBV20-1 CSAGGNYGYTF TGCAGTGCAGGGGGCAACTATGGCTACACCTTC
TRBJ2-5 . many TRBV4-1 CASSPPGAEETQYF TGCGCCAGCAGCCCCCCTGGCGCAGAAGAGACCCAGTACTTC
TRBJ1-2 . . TRBV20-1 CSAVLQQGYGYTF TGCAGTGCTGTTCTACAACAGGGATATGGCTACACCTTC
TRBJ2-3 . many TRBV7-2 CASSLVGGGGITDTQYF TGTGCCAGCAGCTTAGTAGGGGGAGGCGGGATCACAGATACGCAGTATTTT
TRBJ1-4 TRBD1 . TRBV20-1 CSARQGGSAATNEKLFF TGCAGTGCTAGACAGGGGGGCAGCGCCGCAACTAATGAAAAACTGTTTTTT
TRBJ1-3 . few TRBV10-3 CAISDPSGVVGNTIYF TGTGCCATCAGTGACCCTTCAGGGGTGGTTGGAAACACCATATATTTT
TRBJ1-5 . many TRBV7-2 CASSLASNQPQHF TGTGCCAGCAGCTTAGCCTCCAATCAGCCCCAGCATTTT
TRBJ2-1 . few TRBV20-1 CSAWPGSAMDEQFF TGCAGTGCTTGGCCGGGTTCGGCGATGGATGAGCAGTTCTTC
TRBJ1-1 . . TRBV11-2 CASSLEPAREAFF TGTGCCAGCAGCTTAGAACCGGCGAGGGAAGCTTTCTTT
TRBJ2-5 TRBD1 many TRBV28 CASSDPSGQGRETQYF TGTGCCAGCAGCGACCCCTCGGGACAGGGGAGGGAGACCCAGTACTTC
TRBJ1-3 TRBD1 few TRBV30 CAWSLQGLLTIYF TGTGCCTGGAGTCTACAGGGGTTGTTGACCATATATTTT
TRBJ2-1 . . TRBV7-9 CASSSGGPNYNEQFF TGTGCCAGCAGCTCTGGGGGCCCGAATTACAATGAGCAGTTCTTC
TRBJ2-5 . many TRBV12-3/TRBV12-4 CASSPGWVKTQYF TGTGCCAGCAGTCCAGGTTGGGTAAAGACCCAGTACTTC